A selection of T cell receptor beta chains follows, all from one sample in a study of CD8+ T cells in alopecia areata. Only in-frame clones appear in the TCRdb table, and some are missing; sequencing was by immunoSEQ multiplex PCR. The sample lists 9,000 or so clones, roughly three fifths occurring once. The sample comprised skin. These receptors all stem from a human donor with alopecia areata. CDR3s leave out the opening cysteine and the closing phenylalanine or tryptophan.

TRBV23-1	TRBJ2-3	ASSQPGTATDTQY
TRBV5-1	TRBJ2-5	ASSLNRGPQETQY
TRBV29-1	TRBJ1-2	SVEQAPVYGYT
TRBV10-3	TRBJ2-7	AISLAGGRDEQY
TRBV4-1	TRBJ2-3	ASSQAGLAGGPTSTDTQY
TRBV7-9	TRBJ1-1	ASIDDTYTEAF
TRBV28	TRBJ2-2	ASSLWQGTTGELF
TRBV28	TRBJ2-3	ASSLSWGSHTDTQY
TRBV9	TRBJ1-1	ASSAGQNTEAF
TRBV5-1	TRBJ2-7	ASSLAGDFYYEQY
TRBV5-4	TRBJ2-2	ASSLTGGRTGELF
TRBV27	TRBJ2-5	ASRGAGGARETQY
TRBV9	TRBJ2-3	ASSAGLTTDTQY
TRBV6-5	TRBJ1-1	ASSPSRTEAF
TRBV7-2	TRBJ2-5	ASSFWTGRYETQY
TRBV11-2	TRBJ2-2	ASSLVNTGELF
TRBV6-5	TRBJ2-6	ASSYSLGANVLT
TRBV5-1	TRBJ2-7	ASSSGTSAYEQY
TRBV20-1	TRBJ1-2	SARTAAGYT
TRBV23-1	TRBJ1-3	ASTRCSGNTIY
TRBV7-2	TRBJ2-7	ASSFSPLRGGGYEQY
TRBV9	TRBJ2-5	ASSVAGHQQQETQY